These T cell receptor beta chains were read from a single sample in a study of spatial heterogeneity in lung cancer. One entry per CDR3 protein results from TCRdb running MiXCR on the 5' RACE reads. The repertoire includes 100,000 to 120,000 distinct CDR3 sequences, about 10% of them detected once, and less than 25% sits in the top ten. Sequenced here: PBMCs, sampled at follow-up. The receptors derive from a female donor with early-stage non-small cell lung cancer. Each CDR3 is given with its conserved first and last residue. A D gene is named only where the DNA matches it firmly. Clone sizes are given selectively: once, few, many, or a class where the clone is expanded.

clone_size: few
j_call: TRBJ2-4
d_call: -
v_call: TRBV6-1
cdr3_aa: CASSESWDLAKNIQYF
cdr3_nt: TGTGCCAGCAGTGAATCATGGGATTTAGCCAAAAACATTCAGTACTTC

clone_size: -
j_call: TRBJ2-2
d_call: TRBD1
v_call: TRBV12-5
cdr3_aa: CATQGENQHGELFF
cdr3_nt: TGTGCTACCCAGGGGGAGAATCAACACGGGGAGCTGTTTTTT

clone_size: -
j_call: TRBJ1-5
d_call: -
v_call: TRBV12-3/TRBV12-4
cdr3_aa: CASSSSRVSNQPQHF
cdr3_nt: TGTGCCAGCAGTTCGAGCAGGGTTAGCAATCAGCCCCAGCATTTT

clone_size: few
j_call: TRBJ2-3
d_call: -
v_call: TRBV20-1
cdr3_aa: CSARASGEGTDTQYF
cdr3_nt: TGCAGTGCTAGAGCGTCGGGAGAGGGGACAGATACGCAGTATTTT

clone_size: -
j_call: TRBJ2-2
d_call: -
v_call: TRBV11-2
cdr3_aa: CASSLNTGRTGELFF
cdr3_nt: TGTGCCAGCAGCTTAAATACAGGGCGGACCGGGGAGCTGTTTTTT

clone_size: -
j_call: TRBJ2-5
d_call: -
v_call: TRBV27
cdr3_aa: CASSFTSLQTQYF
cdr3_nt: TGTGCCAGCAGTTTCACTAGCTTGCAGACCCAGTACTTC

clone_size: -
j_call: TRBJ2-5
d_call: TRBD2
v_call: TRBV9
cdr3_aa: CASAKTSGQETQYF
cdr3_nt: TGTGCCAGTGCTAAGACTAGCGGACAAGAGACCCAGTACTTC

clone_size: few
j_call: TRBJ2-5
d_call: TRBD1
v_call: TRBV24-1
cdr3_aa: CATSDIGTGLETQYF
cdr3_nt: TGTGCCACCAGTGACATCGGGACAGGGTTAGAGACCCAGTACTTC

clone_size: few
j_call: TRBJ2-3
d_call: TRBD2
v_call: TRBV7-8
cdr3_aa: CASSTTGTSGSHGTDTQYF
cdr3_nt: TGTGCCAGCAGCACAACCGGGACTAGCGGGAGCCATGGCACAGATACGCAGTATTTT

clone_size: -
j_call: TRBJ2-3
d_call: TRBD2
v_call: TRBV20-1
cdr3_aa: CSAREGTSLADTQYF
cdr3_nt: TGCAGTGCTAGAGAGGGGACTAGTTTAGCTGATACGCAGTATTTT

clone_size: many
j_call: TRBJ2-2
d_call: -
v_call: TRBV12-3/TRBV12-4
cdr3_aa: CASTQSANTGELFF
cdr3_nt: TGTGCCAGCACCCAATCCGCGAACACCGGGGAGCTGTTTTTT

clone_size: few
j_call: TRBJ2-5
d_call: TRBD1
v_call: TRBV12-3/TRBV12-4
cdr3_aa: CASRTNRGETQYF
cdr3_nt: TGTGCCAGCAGGACCAACAGGGGAGAGACCCAGTACTTC

clone_size: few
j_call: TRBJ1-5
d_call: TRBD1
v_call: TRBV20-1
cdr3_aa: CSAAGGGQPQHF
cdr3_nt: TGCAGTGCTGCAGGGGGCGGTCAGCCCCAGCATTTT

clone_size: many
j_call: TRBJ1-1
d_call: -
v_call: TRBV4-2
cdr3_aa: CASSPGSGLPTEAFF
cdr3_nt: TGTGCCAGCAGCCCTGGTTCAGGCCTTCCCACTGAAGCTTTCTTT

clone_size: -
j_call: TRBJ1-1
d_call: -
v_call: TRBV4-3
cdr3_aa: CASSQEPVMNTEAFF
cdr3_nt: TGCGCCAGCAGCCAAGAGCCAGTCATGAACACTGAAGCTTTCTTT

clone_size: -
j_call: TRBJ1-1
d_call: -
v_call: TRBV28
cdr3_aa: CASRRDGLNTEAFF
cdr3_nt: TGTGCCAGCAGGAGAGACGGCTTGAACACTGAAGCTTTCTTT

clone_size: -
j_call: TRBJ2-4
d_call: -
v_call: TRBV4-3
cdr3_aa: CASSRALETIQYF
cdr3_nt: TGCGCCAGCAGCCGGGCCCTTGAGACCATTCAGTACTTC

clone_size: many
j_call: TRBJ1-1
d_call: TRBD1
v_call: TRBV29-1
cdr3_aa: CSVDRVPTEAFF
cdr3_nt: TGCAGCGTCGACAGGGTCCCCACTGAAGCTTTCTTT

clone_size: many
j_call: TRBJ1-5
d_call: -
v_call: TRBV10-2
cdr3_aa: CASSERVTQPQHF
cdr3_nt: TGCGCCAGCAGTGAGAGGGTAACTCAGCCCCAGCATTTT

clone_size: few
j_call: TRBJ1-6
d_call: -
v_call: TRBV7-6
cdr3_aa: CASSLTETGINSPLHF
cdr3_nt: TGTGCCAGCAGCCTAACCGAAACAGGGATCAATTCACCCCTCCACTTT

clone_size: -
j_call: TRBJ2-1
d_call: -
v_call: TRBV5-1
cdr3_aa: CASSLGHEVRNEQFF
cdr3_nt: TGCGCCAGCAGCTTGGGACACGAGGTGAGGAATGAGCAGTTCTTC

clone_size: few
j_call: TRBJ2-1
d_call: -
v_call: TRBV10-3
cdr3_aa: CAITSSQGYNEQFF
cdr3_nt: TGTGCCATCACTTCCTCACAGGGATACAATGAGCAGTTCTTC

clone_size: few
j_call: TRBJ1-5
d_call: -
v_call: TRBV30
cdr3_aa: CAWSVPRGGHQPQHF
cdr3_nt: TGTGCCTGGAGTGTTCCCAGGGGAGGACATCAGCCCCAGCATTTT

clone_size: -
j_call: TRBJ2-2
d_call: -
v_call: TRBV2
cdr3_aa: CASSEGGAGTGELFF
cdr3_nt: TGTGCCAGCAGTGAAGGGGGCGCGGGCACCGGGGAGCTGTTTTTT

clone_size: many
j_call: TRBJ1-3
d_call: -
v_call: TRBV7-8
cdr3_aa: CASSLGTDRGTIYF
cdr3_nt: TGTGCCAGCAGCTTAGGAACAGACAGAGGCACCATATATTTT

clone_size: few
j_call: TRBJ1-3
d_call: -
v_call: TRBV7-9
cdr3_aa: CASSPGASGNTIYF
cdr3_nt: TGTGCCAGCAGTCCTGGGGCGTCTGGAAACACCATATATTTT